This T cell receptor (beta chain) was obtained from a study of T cells in Graves' hyperthyroidism and ophthalmopathy (dated by TCRdb to the late 2010s). In terms of the full investigation: Peripheral blood samples were taken at the time of initial diagnosis, prior to any treatment. To identify TCR V-J signatures that set the groups apart, the researchers used a discovery cohort of 90 to 100 patients, made up of under 50 with Graves' ophthalmopathy and about 60 with stable Graves' hyperthyroidism. Prospective prediction of ophthalmopathy was tested in an independent validation cohort of 18 to 20 hyperthyroidism patients and roughly 16 patients who later progressed to ophthalmopathy. The approximately 97 discovery patients were randomly divided into training and test sets at a 7:3 ratio. Thyroid tissue and blood T-cell repertoires from about six Graves' hyperthyroidism patients were also compared in the study. Following sampling, methimazole starting at 30 mg daily was given to hyperthyroidism patients, and high-dose intravenous methylprednisolone was given to ophthalmopathy patients. According to the paper, TCR Vbeta CDR3 sequencing was carried out on approximately 140 peripheral blood samples, which came from fewer than 50 ophthalmopathy, 75 or so hyperthyroidism and roughly 17 progressor patients.

This clonotype was seen just once. Its recognized antigen is unknown. A read error may account for a junction end that differs from germline. Overall study outcomes, separate from this receptor: Ophthalmopathy was separated from stable hyperthyroidism by a 13 V-J signature model, with around 90% sensitivity and about 84% specificity obtained in cross-validation and 80%/75% obtained in testing. Most expanded thyroid clonotypes (frequency above 0.001) were also detected in blood, suggesting blood repertoires may reflect thyroid immune responses. Sample size was not statistically predetermined, and investigators were not blinded to group allocation. In validation, progression to ophthalmopathy was predicted by the model with 70.59% sensitivity and around 76% specificity, a median of roughly six months before onset.

A patient counted as having stable Graves' hyperthyroidism if no progression to ophthalmopathy occurred over 18 months of follow-up. Hyperthyroidism patients were newly diagnosed, had a disease duration of under 2 months, and were aged 18 to 65 years. Any patient with an uncontrolled infection, another autoimmune disease, pregnancy or lactation was excluded. Diagnoses were established on the basis of clinical symptoms, serum thyroxine and TRAb, thyroid ultrasound, and orbital computed tomography. Ficoll-Paque density gradient centrifugation was used to isolate PBMCs from about 9 ml of fresh peripheral blood. Total RNA was extracted with Trizol reagent, and quality was checked on an Agilent 2100 Bioanalyzer. The TCR beta CDR3 regions were amplified from the RNA transcripts. The TCR CDR3 was subjected to a first round of RT-PCR using the HTBI primer set and the Qiagen OneStep RT-PCR kit. Libraries were constructed in a second round of multiplex PCR, after which size selection and purification were performed. Libraries were sequenced paired-end with 100 bp reads on an Illumina HiSeq2000. Per the original workflow: SOAPnuke was used to process the raw data, with reads discarded if the reads contained adapters or uncalled bases, had a mean Phred below 15, or lacked an exact constant-primer or identifier match. High-quality paired reads were merged using COPE v1.2.5, and each unique nucleotide sequence was defined as a clonotype. MiTCR v1.1 was used to align clonotypes to the IMGT TRBV, TRBD and TRBJ reference segments. Only V-J combinations with frequency above 0.0001, covering about 99% of repertoires, were analysed. The TCS score was defined as F50 (clonal expansion) divided by E x V (chaos), with BLOSUM62-based TCRdist calculated between CDR3 peptides within each V-J. Welch's t-statistics and random forest reduced 500 to 650 V-J features to 13, which were used in a naive Bayes classifier (R e1071). The similarity between thyroid and blood repertoires was quantified using the Morisita-Horn index. TCRdb cleaned the public reads at Q25 with fastp, built clones with MiXCR and kept in-frame beta chains. Entries that share a CDR3 protein sequence are merged under the most common genes and DNA. The V and J calls come from TCRdb's annotation, not from the publication. In this sample the table shows roughly 840,000 distinct CDR3 sequences, 38% of which occur a single time. The ten largest clones capture 8.9% of the sample.

Looking up the germline V gene yields CDR1 SGHRS and CDR2 YFSETQ. Counted from cysteine to phenylalanine, this CDR3 has 13 amino acids. The kept DNA is CDR3 alone, 39 bases in frame from the first base. The clonotype originates from a man between 18 and 29 years old with Graves' hyperthyroidism. The chain is encoded by TRBV5-1 joined to TRBJ1-1; D gene: possibly TRBD1, on 5 matching bases. The sample taken for sequencing was blood. CDR3 loop: CASSSGGHLEALF. Read as DNA, the sequence is TGCGCCAGCAGCTCTGGAGGACATCTTGAAGCCCTCTTT. Full variable domain (CDR3 extended with the reference TRBV5-1 and TRBJ1-1 proteins): KAGVTQTPRYLIKTRGQQVTLSCSPISGHRSVSWYQQTPGQGLQFLFEYFSETQRNKGNFPGRFSGRQFSNSRSEMNVSTLELGDSALYLCASSSGGHLEALFGQGTRLTVV.